This TCR beta chain is drawn from a study of T cell responses to AZD1222 COVID-19 vaccine. Overall study context: Recipients boosted at about 4 weeks or about 12 weeks are pooled. Regarding the study as a whole: Donors in the cohort were predominantly white British and more often female, and clonal diversity was possibly underestimated. Repertoires were obtained only post-peak T cell response. Dominant at 160-218 and 743-854, vaccine-associated CD4 TCRs also spanned spike.

Repertoires were generated with immunoSEQ multiplex PCR, while TCRdb's copy carries only in-frame clones and drops some. The sample carries some 170,000 clones, 90% to 95% recorded once. Germline V gene lookup returns CDR1 KGHSH and CDR2 LQKENI. This CDR3 is built from 15 residues. The V and J ends lost 5 bases and 3 bases respectively, with 17 bases between them. Note on this clone: The target antigen is unknown.

This specimen was peripheral blood, taken on day 0 of AZD1222 vaccination. This TCR was recovered from an adult in good health. The V and J genes are TRBV18 and TRBJ2-7, with D possibly being TRBD1 or TRBD2 (5 bases each). The CDR3 loop is CASSAFQGEDYEQYF. The CDR3 DNA sequence: TGTGCCAGCTCAGCCTTCCAGGGAGAGGACTACGAGCAGTACTTC.